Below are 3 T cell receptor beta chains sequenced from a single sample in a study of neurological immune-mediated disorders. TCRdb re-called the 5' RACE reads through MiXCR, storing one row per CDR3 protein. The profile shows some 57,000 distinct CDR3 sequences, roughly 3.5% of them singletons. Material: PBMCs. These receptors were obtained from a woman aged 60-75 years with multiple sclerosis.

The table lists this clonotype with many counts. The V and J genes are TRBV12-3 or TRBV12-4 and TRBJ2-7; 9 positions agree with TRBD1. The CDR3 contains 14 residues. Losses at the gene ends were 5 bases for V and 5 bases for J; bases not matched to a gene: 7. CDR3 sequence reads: CASSQTGGSNEQYF. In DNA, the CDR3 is TGTGCCAGCAGTCAGACAGGGGGTTCAAACGAGCAGTACTTC.

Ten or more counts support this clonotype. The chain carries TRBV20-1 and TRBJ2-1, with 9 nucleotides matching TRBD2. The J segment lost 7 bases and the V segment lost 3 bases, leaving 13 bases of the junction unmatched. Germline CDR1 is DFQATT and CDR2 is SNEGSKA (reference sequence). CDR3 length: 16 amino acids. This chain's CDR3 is CSASGLAGGPGNEQFF. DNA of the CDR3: TGCAGTGCTAGTGGGCTGGCGGGAGGGCCGGGTAATGAGCAGTTCTTC.

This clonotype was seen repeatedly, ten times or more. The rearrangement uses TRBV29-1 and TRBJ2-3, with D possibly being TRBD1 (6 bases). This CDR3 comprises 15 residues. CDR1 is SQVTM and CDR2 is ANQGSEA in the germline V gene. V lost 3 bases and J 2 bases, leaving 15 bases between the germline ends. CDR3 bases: TGCAGCGTTGAGGGCAGGGGCCCCTACACAGATACGCAGTATTTT. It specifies CSVEGRGPYTDTQYF.